These 14 T cell receptor beta chains originate from one sample sequenced in a study of blood T cells in healthy people across ages. Alongside a J-beta primer mix, a sample-barcoded 5' primer served in a second PCR lasting 7 to 11 cycles. MiXCR, run by TCRdb on the 5' RACE reads, gives a single entry per CDR3 protein. The sample lists fewer than 2,000,000 distinct CDR3 sequences, more than 35% seen once, with more than 20% in the top ten. Sequenced sample: blood. All receptors come from a human donor in good health.

The chain is built from TRBV5-1 and TRBJ2-7; no definite D call. Trimming took 4 bases from V and 5 from J, leaving 13 bases between them. CDR1 is SGHRS and CDR2 is YFSETQ in the germline V gene. This CDR3 region has 13 residues. The CDR3 DNA reads TGCGCCAGCAGCAAAACCCCGCAGAACGAGCAGTACTTC. It yields the protein CASSKTPQNEQYF. The full variable domain, rest sourced from reference TRBV5-1 and TRBJ2-7, is KAGVTQTPRYLIKTRGQQVTLSCSPISGHRSVSWYQQTPGQGLQFLFEYFSETQRNKGNFPGRFSGRQFSNSRSEMNVSTLELGDSALYLCASSKTPQNEQYFGPGTRLTVT.

The rearrangement links TRBV20-1 to TRBJ2-7; tentatively, D is TRBD2 (5 bases). Per germline, CDR1 DFQATT and CDR2 SNEGSKA (reference sequence). The CDR3 sequence is 14 residues long. Trimming pared 3 bases from V and 0 bases from J, leaving 12 bases between. Written as DNA, the CDR3 is TGCAGTGCTAGGGACTTATCTTACTCCTACGAGCAGTACTTC. Translating gives CSARDLSYSYEQYF.

This clonotype was seen only a few times. V gene TRBV29-1 combines with J gene TRBJ1-1; 9 bases line up with TRBD1. Germline V gene sequence: CDR1 SQVTM, CDR2 ANQGSEA. The CDR3 spans 11 residues. The trim removed 6 bases at V and 6 bases at J, leaving 2 bases unmatched. The CDR3 region has the DNA TGCAGCGTCGGGACAGGGCCTGAAGCTTTCTTT. Its protein is CSVGTGPEAFF. The whole variable domain, filled in from reference TRBV29-1 and TRBJ1-1, reads SAVISQKPSRDICQRGTSLTIQCQVDSQVTMMFWYRQQPGQSLTLIATANQGSEATYESGFVIDKFPISRPNLTFSTLTVSNMSPEDSSIYLCSVGTGPEAFFGQGTRLTVV.

The chain is built from TRBV6-2 or TRBV6-3 and TRBJ1-5; 10 positions agree with TRBD1. Germline lookup yields CDR1 MNHEY and CDR2 SVGEGT. V lost 6 bases to trimming and J lost 7 bases; unmatched junction nucleotides: 6. The CDR3 covers 14 residues. This CDR3 reads CASRTGTGVQPQHF. CDR3 coding DNA: TGTGCCAGCAGAACGGGGACAGGGGTCCAGCCCCAGCATTTT.

The genes are TRBV7-2 and TRBJ2-1; 7 bases align to TRBD2. Germline CDR1 reads SGHTA; CDR2 reads FQGNSA. The CDR3 loop spans 16 amino acids. With 1 base clipped from V and 3 bases from J, the junction kept 6 bases outside the gene matches. The CDR3 DNA reads TGTGCCAGCAGCTTAGACGGGCGGGGGTACTACAATGAGCAGTTCTTC. It codes for CASSLDGRGYYNEQFF.

As for this clonotype: Mismatch with germline at one junction end may stem from a read error. The rearrangement joins TRBV20-1 to TRBJ1-4; tentatively, D is TRBD1 (6 bases). Germline V gene lookup returns CDR1 DFQATT and CDR2 SNEGSKA (reference sequence). The CDR3 totals 15 residues. CDR3 sequence: CSAQFTGNLNEKRFF. DNA of the CDR3: TGCAGTGCTCAGTTTACAGGGAATCTGAATGAAAAACGGTTTTTT.

This clonotype was observed a few times. The chain joins TRBV7-2 to TRBJ2-3, with a weak D call TRBD1 (6 bases). Germline CDR1 reads SGHTA; CDR2 reads FQGNSA. V lost 0 bases and J lost 7, with 14 bases in between. The CDR3 extends over 15 amino acids. CDR3 protein: CASSLAGQGPNTQYF. The DNA of the CDR3 is TGTGCCAGCAGCTTAGCGGGCCAGGGGCCCAATACGCAGTATTTT.

The rearrangement joins TRBV14 to TRBJ1-2, with TRBD1 identical over 7 bases. Germline V gene sequence: CDR1 SGHDN, CDR2 FVKESK. Losses at the gene ends were 4 bases for V and 3 bases for J; bases not matched to a gene: 23. CDR3 size: 20 residues. CDR3 sequence: CASSPWSGTVLSGRHYGYTF. The CDR3 DNA reads as TGTGCCAGCAGCCCTTGGTCCGGGACAGTCCTCTCCGGAAGGCACTATGGCTACACCTTC. The full variable domain, rest sourced from reference TRBV14 and TRBJ1-2, is EAGVTQFPSHSVIEKGQTVTLRCDPISGHDNLYWYRRVMGKEIKFLLHFVKESKQDESGMPNNRFLAERTGGTYSTLKVQPAELEDSGVYFCASSPWSGTVLSGRHYGYTFGSGTRLTVV.

This sequence joins TRBV10-3 and TRBJ2-5, with D uncertain. V lost 8 bases, J lost 2 bases, and 9 bases lay in between. CDR3 length: 12 amino acids. Germline V gene lookup returns CDR1 ENHRY and CDR2 SYGVKD. CDR3 sequence reads: CAIGSDQETQYF. CDR3 DNA sequence: TGTGCCATCGGTAGTGATCAAGAGACCCAGTACTTC.

The rearrangement uses TRBV30 and TRBJ1-2; unclear D gene. The CDR3 has 9 amino acids. Germline V CDR1 and CDR2: GTSNPN, SVGIG (reference sequence). Trimming left V 7 bases short and J 9 bases short, with 9 bases between. This chain's CDR3 is CALGDSYTF. As DNA, the CDR3 is TGTGCCTTGGGTGATAGCTACACCTTC.

On this clonotype itself: Given a much more abundant clone one base away, this may be a read error. V is TRBV4-1 and J is TRBJ1-2; TRBD1 matches 10 bases. This CDR3 is built from 17 residues. The V gene's germline CDR1 is MGHRA and CDR2 YSYEKL. The CDR3 here is CVSSQDWRTGGAYGYTF. CDR3 coding DNA: TGCGTCAGCAGCCAAGACTGGAGGACAGGGGGTGCCTATGGCTACACCTTC.

As concerns this clonotype: At one of its ends the junction is not consistent with the germline gene, which may arise from a read error. The CDR3 DNA follows: TGTGCCAGCAGTTCCCACCCCGGGGGGGATACTCAGTATTTT. Translated: CASSSHPGGDTQYF. The V call is TRBV28, the J call TRBJ2-3; 8 nucleotides line up with TRBD2. Germline values: CDR1 MDHEN, CDR2 SYDVKM. The CDR3 sequence is 14 residues long.

The chain carries TRBV4-1 and TRBJ1-1, with D perhaps matching TRBD1 (5 bases). Germline values: CDR1 MGHRA, CDR2 YSYEKL. This CDR3 region has 14 residues. The ends were cut back, 4 bases at V and 3 bases at J, with 12 bases in the middle. CDR3 nucleotides: TGCGCCAGCAGCCTGGAAGAAGGGGACACTGAAGCTTTCTTT. Protein: CASSLEEGDTEAFF.

This clonotype was detected once. The chain links TRBV5-1 to TRBJ1-1; 8 bases line up with TRBD1. The CDR3 spans 15 residues. J gave up 3 bases and V 4 bases, and 8 bases lay outside the gene matches. Germline CDR1 reads SGHRS; CDR2 reads YFSETQ. The CDR3 bases are TGCGCCAGCAGCCCCAATACAGGGGGGTACACTGAAGCTTTCTTT. This sequence encodes CASSPNTGGYTEAFF.